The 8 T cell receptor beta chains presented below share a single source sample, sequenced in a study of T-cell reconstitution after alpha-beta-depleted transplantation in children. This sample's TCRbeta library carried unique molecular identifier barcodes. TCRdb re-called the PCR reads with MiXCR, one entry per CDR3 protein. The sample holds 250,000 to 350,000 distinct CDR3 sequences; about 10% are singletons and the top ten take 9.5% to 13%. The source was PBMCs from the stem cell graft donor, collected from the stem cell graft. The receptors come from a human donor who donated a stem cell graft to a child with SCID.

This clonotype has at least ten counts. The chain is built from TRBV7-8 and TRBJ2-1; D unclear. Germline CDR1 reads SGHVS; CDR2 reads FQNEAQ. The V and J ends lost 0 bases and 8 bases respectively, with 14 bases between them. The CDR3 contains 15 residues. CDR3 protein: CASSLALLSGDEQFF. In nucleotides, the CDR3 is TGTGCCAGCAGCTTAGCGCTCCTCTCTGGGGATGAGCAGTTCTTC.

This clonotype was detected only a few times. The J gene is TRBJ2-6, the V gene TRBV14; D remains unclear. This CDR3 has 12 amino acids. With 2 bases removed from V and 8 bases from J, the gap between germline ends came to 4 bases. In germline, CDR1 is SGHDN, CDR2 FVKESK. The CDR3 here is CASSQLSNVLTF. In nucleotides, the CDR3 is TGTGCCAGCAGCCAACTATCCAACGTCCTGACTTTC.

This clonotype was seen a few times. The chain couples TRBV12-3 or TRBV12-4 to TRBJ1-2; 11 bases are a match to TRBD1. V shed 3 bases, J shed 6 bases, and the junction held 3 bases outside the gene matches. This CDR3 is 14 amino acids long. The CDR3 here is CASSFSGQGDGYTF. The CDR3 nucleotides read TGTGCCAGCAGTTTCTCGGGACAGGGGGATGGCTACACCTTC.

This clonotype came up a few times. CDR3 loop: CASSQDARGMNTEAFF. The CDR3 region has the DNA TGCGCCAGCAGCCAAGACGCCAGGGGCATGAACACTGAAGCTTTCTTT. The genes are TRBV4-1 and TRBJ1-1, with D possibly matching TRBD1 (6 bases). The CDR3 has 16 amino acids. The V gene's germline CDR1 is MGHRA and CDR2 YSYEKL. V gave up 0 bases and J gave up 0 bases, with 11 bases separating them.

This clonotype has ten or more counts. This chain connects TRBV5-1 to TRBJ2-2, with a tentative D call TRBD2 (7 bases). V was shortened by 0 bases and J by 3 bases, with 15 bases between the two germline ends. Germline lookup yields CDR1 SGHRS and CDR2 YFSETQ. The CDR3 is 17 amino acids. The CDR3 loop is CASSLDWGGPDTGELFF. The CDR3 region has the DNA TGCGCCAGCAGCTTGGATTGGGGGGGGCCGGACACCGGGGAGCTGTTTTTT.

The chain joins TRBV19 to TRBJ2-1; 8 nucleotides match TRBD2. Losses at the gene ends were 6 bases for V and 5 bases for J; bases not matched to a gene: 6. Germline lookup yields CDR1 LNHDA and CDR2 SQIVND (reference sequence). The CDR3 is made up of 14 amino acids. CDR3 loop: CASRSGGPHNEQFF. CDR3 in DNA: TGTGCCAGTAGGTCGGGGGGGCCTCACAATGAGCAGTTCTTC.

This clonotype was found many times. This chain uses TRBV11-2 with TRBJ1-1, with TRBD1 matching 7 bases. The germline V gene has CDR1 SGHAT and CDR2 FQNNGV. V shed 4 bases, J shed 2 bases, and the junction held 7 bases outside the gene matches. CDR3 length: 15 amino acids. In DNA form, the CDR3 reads TGTGCCAGCAGCTACAGGGACAGTCAAAACACTGAAGCTTTCTTT. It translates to CASSYRDSQNTEAFF.

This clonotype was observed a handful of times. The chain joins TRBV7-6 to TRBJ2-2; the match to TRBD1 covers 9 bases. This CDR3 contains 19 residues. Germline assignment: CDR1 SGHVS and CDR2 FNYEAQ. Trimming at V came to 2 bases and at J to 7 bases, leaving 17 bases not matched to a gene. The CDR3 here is CASSLFSSEDRGLHGELFF. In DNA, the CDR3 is TGTGCCAGCAGCTTATTTTCGAGTGAGGACAGGGGACTCCACGGGGAGCTGTTTTTT.